These 16 T cell receptor beta chains share one sample of origin, sequenced in a study of blood T cell repertoires in COVID-19. TCRdb's table, derived via immunoSEQ multiplex PCR, lists solely in-frame clones and lacks some. Of about 160,000 clones in the sample, around 80% were seen once. The sequencing sample was made of peripheral blood. The receptors shown here come from an elderly woman with active or convalescent COVID-19.

This clone showed up just once. J is TRBJ1-5 and V is TRBV18; 8 bases match TRBD1. The length of the CDR3 is 14 residues. Germline CDR1 and CDR2: KGHSH and LQKENI. V lost 6 bases, J lost 6 bases, and 7 bases stayed unmatched. The CDR3 reads CASSHGQGSQPQHF. For the CDR3, the DNA is TGTGCCAGCTCGCACGGACAGGGCAGTCAGCCCCAGCATTTT. The full variable domain, its missing parts supplied by reference TRBV18 and TRBJ1-5, is NAGVMQNPRHLVRRRGQEARLRCSPMKGHSHVYWYRQLPEEGLKFMVYLQKENIIDESGMPKERFSAEFPKEGPSILRIQQVVRGDSAAYFCASSHGQGSQPQHFGDGTRLSIL.

The chain carries TRBV2 and TRBJ1-5, with a possible D match to TRBD1 (5 bases). Germline V gene data show CDR1 as SNHLY and CDR2 as FYNNEI. The CDR3 is made up of 13 amino acids. V lost 2 bases, J lost 7 bases, and 9 bases lay in between. The CDR3 protein is CASSERQSQPQHF. CDR3 in DNA: TGTGCCAGCAGTGAAAGACAGTCCCAGCCCCAGCATTTT.

The gene calls are TRBV18 and TRBJ2-1; 7 bases map to TRBD2. Losses at the gene ends were 0 bases for V and 8 bases for J; bases not matched to a gene: 4. Germline V gives CDR1 KGHSH, CDR2 LQKENI. The CDR3 runs 14 residues. The CDR3 sequence: CASSPPGGEDEQFF. The CDR3 DNA follows: TGTGCCAGCTCACCACCTGGGGGGGAGGATGAGCAGTTCTTC. Complete variable domain (other parts from reference TRBV18 and TRBJ2-1): NAGVMQNPRHLVRRRGQEARLRCSPMKGHSHVYWYRQLPEEGLKFMVYLQKENIIDESGMPKERFSAEFPKEGPSILRIQQVVRGDSAAYFCASSPPGGEDEQFFGPGTRLTVL.

This clone has only one observation. This chain uses TRBV10-3 with TRBJ1-1; D is unresolved. Trimming left V 11 bases short and J 4 bases short, with 20 bases between. Germline CDR1 and CDR2: ENHRY and SYGVKD. The CDR3 has 14 residues. CDR3 residues: CASKSDFLSTEAFF. In DNA form, the CDR3 reads TGTGCCTCCAAGTCGGACTTCTTAAGCACTGAAGCTTTCTTT.

The chain uses TRBV6-1 and TRBJ2-7, with D tentatively TRBD2 (6 bases). The V end lost 3 bases, the J end lost 0 bases, and 12 bases lay between the germline ends. The germline V gene encodes CDR1 MNHNS and CDR2 SASEGT. The CDR3 has 15 residues. The CDR3 nucleotides read TGTGCCAGCAGTGAGGACTACCTCAGCTCCTACGAGCAGTACTTC. Translating it yields CASSEDYLSSYEQYF.

V gene TRBV6-5 combines with J gene TRBJ1-4; D call uncertain. Germline CDR1 MNHEY, CDR2 SVGAGI. The V end lost 2 bases, the J end lost 0 bases, and 4 bases lay between the germline ends. The CDR3 runs to 14 residues. CDR3 nucleotides: TGTGCCAGCAGTTACAGAGCAACTAATGAAAAACTGTTTTTT. As protein: CASSYRATNEKLFF.

The chain uses TRBV19 and TRBJ1-1, with D unresolved. CDR3 size: 15 residues. V dropped 5 bases and J dropped 1 base, with 14 bases sitting between them. Germline CDR1 LNHDA, CDR2 SQIVND (reference sequence). The CDR3 DNA sequence: TGTGCCAGTAGTCCCAGACTCGCACAGAACACTGAAGCTTTCTTT. This codes for CASSPRLAQNTEAFF.

The chain links TRBV11-3 to TRBJ2-5; 9 positions agree with TRBD2. Per germline, CDR1 SGHNT and CDR2 YENEEA. There are 17 residues in the CDR3. J gave up 4 bases and V 1 base, and 10 bases lay outside the gene matches. CDR3 DNA: TGTGCCAGCAGCTTAGGCGGCGGGGGGGCCGAGAGAGAGACCCAGTACTTC. This gives the protein CASSLGGGGAERETQYF.

The table lists this clone with many counts. The gene calls are TRBV13 and TRBJ1-6, with TRBD1 as a possible D gene (5 bases). Trimming left V 5 bases short and J 7 bases short, with 12 bases between. This CDR3 is 14 amino acids long. Germline CDR1 PRHDT, CDR2 FYEKMQ (reference sequence). This CDR3 reads CASSLSQGNSPLHF. The CDR3 DNA reads TGTGCCAGCAGCCTCTCCCAGGGAAATTCACCCCTCCACTTT.

The V gene is TRBV7-9, the J gene TRBJ2-5; D ambiguous. Germline lookup yields CDR1 SEHNR and CDR2 FQNEAQ (reference sequence). Trimming left V 5 bases short and J 3 bases short, with 4 bases between. The CDR3 loop spans 11 amino acids. The CDR3 protein is CASSPKETQYF. In DNA form, the CDR3 reads TGTGCCAGCAGCCCCAAAGAGACCCAGTACTTC.

The J gene is TRBJ1-2, the V gene TRBV6-2 or TRBV6-3, with a weak D call TRBD1 (5 bases). V lost 4 bases to trimming and J lost 6 bases, with 18 bases between them. The CDR3 contains 15 residues. CDR1 MNHEY and CDR2 SVGEGT come from the germline V gene. The CDR3 coding sequence is TGTGCCAGCAGTTCTCCTGATAGGGGATCCCATGGCTACACCTTC. This codes for CASSSPDRGSHGYTF.

This clone was detected only a few times. The chain recombines TRBV18 with TRBJ1-2; a weak D match, TRBD1 (5 bases). The CDR3 contains 17 residues. Germline V gives CDR1 KGHSH, CDR2 LQKENI. Deletions cut 3 bases from V and 2 bases from J, with 19 bases between. The CDR3 loop is CASSPSSGGAQNYGYTF. For the CDR3, the DNA is TGTGCCAGCTCACCCTCAAGCGGAGGGGCTCAGAACTATGGCTACACCTTC.

This clone showed up just a few times. This sequence joins TRBV19 and TRBJ1-1, with D possibly being TRBD1 (6 bases). Trimming took off 5 bases at V and 6 bases at J, with 10 bases between the two ends. CDR1 and CDR2 (germline): LNHDA, SQIVND (reference sequence). The CDR3 totals 12 residues. The CDR3 region has the DNA TGTGCCAGTAGTCCCGGGACACCTGAAGCTTTCTTT. Amino acid sequence: CASSPGTPEAFF.

The chain links TRBV10-3 to TRBJ1-4; D might be TRBD1 (5 bases). The ends were cut back, 5 bases at V and 0 bases at J, with 10 bases in the middle. Germline V gene sequence: CDR1 ENHRY, CDR2 SYGVKD. The CDR3 spans 15 residues. CDR3 sequence (DNA): TGTGCCATCAGTCAGACAGACGCAACTAATGAAAAACTGTTTTTT. As protein: CAISQTDATNEKLFF.

This clone was seen more than once but under ten times. The genes are TRBV6-1 and TRBJ1-2, with a weak D call TRBD1 (5 bases). The CDR3 sequence is 15 residues long. Germline V CDR1 and CDR2: MNHNS, SASEGT. Between the trimmed V and J ends, which lost 3 bases and 0 bases, there was a span of 11 bases. CDR3 in DNA: TGTGCCAGCAGTGAGCCAGGGAAGGCTAACTATGGCTACACCTTC. Translation: CASSEPGKANYGYTF.

The genes are TRBV7-9 and TRBJ2-3, with D tentatively TRBD2 (6 bases). CDR1 is SEHNR, CDR2 FQNEAQ, per germline (reference sequence). With 2 bases removed from V and 3 bases from J, the gap between germline ends came to 15 bases. CDR3 length: 16 residues. The CDR3: CASSLKEIGGTDTQYF. The CDR3 region has the DNA TGTGCCAGCAGCTTAAAAGAAATTGGGGGGACAGATACGCAGTATTTT.